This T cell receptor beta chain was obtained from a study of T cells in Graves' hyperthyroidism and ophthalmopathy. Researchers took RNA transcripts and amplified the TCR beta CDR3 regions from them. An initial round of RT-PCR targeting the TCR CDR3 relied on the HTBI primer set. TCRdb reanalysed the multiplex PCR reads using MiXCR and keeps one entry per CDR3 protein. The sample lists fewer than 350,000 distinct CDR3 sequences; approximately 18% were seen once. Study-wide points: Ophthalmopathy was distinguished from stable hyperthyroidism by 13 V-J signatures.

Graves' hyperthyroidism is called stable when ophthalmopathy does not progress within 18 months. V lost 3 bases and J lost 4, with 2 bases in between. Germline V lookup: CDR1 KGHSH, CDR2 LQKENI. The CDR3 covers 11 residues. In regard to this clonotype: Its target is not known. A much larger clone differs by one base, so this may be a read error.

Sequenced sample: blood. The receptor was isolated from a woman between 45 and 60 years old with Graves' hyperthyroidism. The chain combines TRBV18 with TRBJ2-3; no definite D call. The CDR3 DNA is TGTGCCAGCTCACCTCCAGATACGCAGTATTTT. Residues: CASSPPDTQYF.